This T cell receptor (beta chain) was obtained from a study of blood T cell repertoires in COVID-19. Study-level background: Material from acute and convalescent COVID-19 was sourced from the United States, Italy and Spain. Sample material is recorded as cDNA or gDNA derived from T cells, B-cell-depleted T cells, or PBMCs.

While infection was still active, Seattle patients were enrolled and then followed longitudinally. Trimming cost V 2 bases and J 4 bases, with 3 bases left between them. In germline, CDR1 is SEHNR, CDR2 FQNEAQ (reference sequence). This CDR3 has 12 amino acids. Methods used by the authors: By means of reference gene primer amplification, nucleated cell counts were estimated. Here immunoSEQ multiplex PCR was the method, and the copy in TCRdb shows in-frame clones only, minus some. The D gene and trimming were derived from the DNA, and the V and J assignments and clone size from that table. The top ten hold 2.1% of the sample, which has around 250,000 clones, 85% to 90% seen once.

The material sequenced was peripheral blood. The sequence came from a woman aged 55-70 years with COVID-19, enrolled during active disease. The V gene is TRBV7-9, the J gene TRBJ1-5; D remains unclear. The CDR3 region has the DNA TGTGCCAGCAGCTTACCTAATCAGCCCCAGCATTTT. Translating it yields CASSLPNQPQHF.